Shown below are 28 T cell receptor beta chains from a single sample sequenced in a study of ipilimumab plus nivolumab after autologous stem cell transplantation listed by TCRdb under 2021. Libraries came from the immunoSEQ multiplex PCR assay. TCRdb mirrors the immuneACCESS table, restricted to in-frame sequences. Some clones are absent from its copies; in checked studies, under half trace to an unresolved V gene, and the reason for the others is unknown. Across this sample there are about 84,000 clones, with approximately 83% seen only once. Roughly 2.2% of the sample comes from the top ten. Source: PBMCs, taken in a trial of ipilimumab plus nivolumab as post-transplant consolidation. Every receptor here comes from a male donor with diffuse large B-cell lymphoma.

The rearrangement uses TRBV7-9 and TRBJ1-3, with TRBD1 identical over 9 bases. Germline V gene sequence: CDR1 SEHNR, CDR2 FQNEAQ (reference sequence). This CDR3 has 19 residues. The J segment lost 4 bases and the V segment lost 4 bases, leaving 17 bases of the junction unmatched. This CDR3 is CASSSRARLQGAQGNTIYF. CDR3 nucleotide sequence: TGTGCCAGCAGCTCCCGGGCCCGTTTACAGGGGGCGCAAGGAAACACCATATATTTT.

The chain has TRBV9 and TRBJ2-3; 11 positions agree with TRBD2. Looked up from germline, CDR1 is SGDLS and CDR2 is YYNGEE. The CDR3 is 18 residues long. V was pared by 0 bases and J by 4 bases, with 10 bases of the junction left unmatched. CDR3 loop: CASSVVSGGAINSDTQYF. DNA of the CDR3: TGTGCCAGCAGCGTAGTTAGCGGGGGGGCCATTAACTCAGATACGCAGTATTTT.

In its sample, this clone was seen once. CDR3 sequence: CASSLDPPRQAREQYF. The CDR3 DNA reads as TGCGCCAGCAGCTTGGACCCACCGCGACAGGCGCGCGAGCAGTACTTC. The rearrangement links TRBV5-1 to TRBJ2-7; TRBD1 is a possible D gene (6 bases). The CDR3 has 16 amino acids. Per germline, CDR1 SGHRS and CDR2 YFSETQ. V lost 0 bases to trimming and J lost 6 bases, with 19 bases between them.

V is TRBV2 and J is TRBJ1-6; D not certain. Germline-derived CDR1 and CDR2 are SNHLY and FYNNEI. V was clipped by 1 base and J by 7 bases, with 11 bases between them. This CDR3 is built from 15 residues. CDR3 sequence: CASSEGRPPNSPLHF. CDR3 in DNA: TGTGCCAGCAGTGAAGGTCGGCCGCCGAATTCACCCCTCCACTTT.

The chain links TRBV27 to TRBJ1-1; possible D gene TRBD1, 5 bases. Trimming took off 3 bases at V and 1 base at J, with 15 bases between the two ends. The CDR3 consists of 16 residues. CDR1 and CDR2 (germline): MNHEY, SMNVEV (reference sequence). The DNA of the CDR3 is TGTGCCAGCAGTTTCCAGCCGGGGACGGCGAACACTGAAGCTTTCTTT. Its translation is CASSFQPGTANTEAFF.

This chain links TRBV28 with TRBJ2-5; D may be TRBD1 (6 bases). The CDR3 has 12 amino acids. From germline, CDR1 is MDHEN and CDR2 SYDVKM. The ends were cut back, 5 bases at V and 9 bases at J, with 13 bases in the middle. The CDR3 sequence is CASSQNRVSQYF. The DNA of the CDR3 is TGTGCCAGCAGTCAAAACAGGGTTTCCCAGTACTTC.

The chain has TRBV18 and TRBJ1-2; 7 positions agree with TRBD1. V lost 6 bases and J lost 4; bases outside the gene matches: 5. CDR1 and CDR2 (germline): KGHSH, LQKENI. The CDR3 spans 13 residues. The CDR3, as DNA: TGTGCCAGCTCCGGACAGGCGGTCTATGGCTACACCTTC. This codes for CASSGQAVYGYTF.

The CDR3 loop is CASSFRDRVGGYTF. Written as DNA, the CDR3 is TGTGCCAGCAGTTTCCGCGACAGGGTGGGAGGCTACACCTTC. The J gene is TRBJ1-2, the V gene TRBV6-5; 7 bases line up with TRBD1. With 4 bases clipped from V and 8 bases from J, the junction kept 10 bases outside the gene matches. This CDR3 spans 14 amino acids. CDR1 and CDR2 (germline): MNHEY, SVGAGI.

The chain joins TRBV4-3 to TRBJ2-5, with D maybe TRBD2 (6 bases). Trimming stripped 0 bases from V and 7 bases from J, with 9 bases between. Germline loops: CDR1 LGHNA, CDR2 YSLEER. There are 13 residues in the CDR3. In DNA, the CDR3 is TGCGCCAGCAGCCAAGATCTCGGGGGGACCCAGTACTTC. It encodes CASSQDLGGTQYF.

This clone was observed many times. V and J are TRBV28 and TRBJ2-7; no definite D call. Germline values: CDR1 MDHEN, CDR2 SYDVKM. Trimming cost V 6 bases and J 2 bases, with 8 bases left between them. This CDR3 region has 12 residues. The CDR3: CASSQIAYEQYF. In nucleotides, the CDR3 is TGTGCCAGCAGCCAGATCGCCTACGAGCAGTACTTC.

The rearrangement links TRBV19 to TRBJ2-2; a possible D gene is TRBD2 (5 bases). With 5 bases removed from V and 4 bases from J, the gap between germline ends came to 14 bases. Per the germline V gene, CDR1 is LNHDA and CDR2 is SQIVND (reference sequence). CDR3 length: 15 residues. The CDR3 sequence is CASSFSTAGTGELFF. The CDR3 coding sequence is TGTGCCAGTAGTTTTTCGACCGCGGGCACCGGGGAGCTGTTTTTT.

V usage is TRBV6-5 and J usage is TRBJ2-7, with 8 positions matching TRBD2. CDR1 and CDR2 (germline): MNHEY, SVGAGI. Unmatched junction bases numbered 5, after V lost 6 bases and J lost 1 base. The CDR3 consists of 14 residues. In DNA, the CDR3 is TGTGCCAGCAGGGGGACTAGTCGATCCTACGAGCAGTACTTC. Amino acid sequence: CASRGTSRSYEQYF.

V gene TRBV6-5 combines with J gene TRBJ1-1; D gene uncertain. Germline-derived CDR1 and CDR2 are MNHEY and SVGAGI. Trimming took off 0 bases at V and 1 base at J, with 9 bases between the two ends. This CDR3 contains 15 residues. CDR3 loop: CASSYSSPGNTEAFF. CDR3 sequence (DNA): TGTGCCAGCAGTTACTCGAGTCCAGGGAACACTGAAGCTTTCTTT.

This clone was seen many times. The chain couples TRBV14 to TRBJ1-2; tentatively, D is TRBD1 (5 bases). The CDR3 length is 15 residues. Germline V gene lookup returns CDR1 SGHDN and CDR2 FVKESK. Trimming removed 4 bases at V and 4 bases at J, with 16 bases between. Written as DNA, the CDR3 is TGTGCCAGCAGCCCCCTGGGAGGGGTAACCTATGGCTACACCTTC. Protein product: CASSPLGGVTYGYTF.

The rearrangement joins TRBV4-2 to TRBJ2-3; 7 nucleotides agree with TRBD2. The V segment lost 0 bases and the J segment 1 base; nucleotides outside the gene matches: 1. CDR1 is LGHNA, CDR2 YNFKEQ, per germline. The CDR3 runs 15 residues. In DNA form, the CDR3 reads TGTGCCAGCAGCCAAGAGGCGGGGGGCACAGATACGCAGTATTTT. This gives the protein CASSQEAGGTDTQYF.

The chain couples TRBV7-2 to TRBJ2-5; D gene ambiguous. Per germline, CDR1 SGHTA and CDR2 FQGNSA. This CDR3 is 11 amino acids long. V lost 5 bases to trimming and J lost 1 base, with 2 bases between them. This CDR3 reads CASSVQETQYF. The DNA of the CDR3 is TGTGCCAGCAGCGTCCAAGAGACCCAGTACTTC. Drawing the rest from reference TRBV7-2 and TRBJ2-5, the complete variable domain is GAGVSQSPSNKVTEKGKDVELRCDPISGHTALYWYRQSLGQGLEFLIYFQGNSAPDKSGLPSDRFSAERTGGSVSTLTIQRTQQEDSAVYLCASSVQETQYFGPGTRLLVL.

This clone was detected only once. The chain carries TRBV19 and TRBJ2-3; D is perhaps TRBD1 (6 bases). CDR1 and CDR2 from the germline V gene are LNHDA and SQIVND (reference sequence). The CDR3 covers 16 residues. V lost 1 base and J lost 3, with 14 bases in between. Here the CDR3 DNA reads TGTGCCAGTAGTATAGTTGGGACAAAAGGGACAGATACGCAGTATTTT. Amino acids: CASSIVGTKGTDTQYF.

This clone is a singleton in its sample. The chain joins TRBV29-1 to TRBJ2-2; 8 positions match TRBD2. The CDR3 consists of 14 residues. Germline V gives CDR1 SQVTM, CDR2 ANQGSEA. V shed 1 base, J shed 4 bases, and the junction held 2 bases outside the gene matches. The CDR3 sequence: CSVEVAGSTGELFF. The DNA of the CDR3 is TGCAGCGTTGAAGTAGCGGGGTCCACCGGGGAGCTGTTTTTT.

The gene calls are TRBV15 and TRBJ2-7; TRBD1 matches at 8 bases. Germline assignment: CDR1 LNHNV and CDR2 YYDKDF (reference sequence). Losses at the gene ends were 5 bases for V and 2 bases for J; bases not matched to a gene: 2. The CDR3 loop spans 13 amino acids. CDR3 DNA sequence: TGTGCCACCAGCTTGGACAGGGCCTACGAGCAGTACTTC. This codes for CATSLDRAYEQYF.

The CDR3: CASSGEGRETQYF. Here the CDR3 DNA reads TGTGCCAGCAGCGGCGAGGGGCGCGAGACCCAGTACTTC. V usage is TRBV5-4 and J usage is TRBJ2-5, with D possibly called TRBD1 or TRBD2 (5 bases each). The ends were cut back, 4 bases at V and 5 bases at J, with 12 bases in the middle. Germline assignment: CDR1 SGHNT and CDR2 YYREEE (reference sequence). The CDR3 consists of 13 residues.

J is TRBJ2-2 and V is TRBV4-1, with D perhaps TRBD1 or TRBD2 (6 bases each). V lost 2 bases and J lost 4, with 14 bases in between. This CDR3 contains 16 residues. CDR1 and CDR2 (germline): MGHRA, YSYEKL. CDR3 in DNA: TGCGCCAGCAGCCAAAGGTGGGGGGCATCCACCGGGGAGCTGTTTTTT. Translating it yields CASSQRWGASTGELFF.

The rearrangement uses TRBV4-1 and TRBJ1-5; D call uncertain. V gave up 5 bases and J gave up 9 bases, with 14 bases separating them. CDR1 MGHRA and CDR2 YSYEKL come from the germline V gene. The CDR3 spans 13 residues. CDR3 protein: CASSSARASPQHF. In DNA, the CDR3 is TGCGCCAGCAGCTCGGCGAGGGCGTCGCCCCAGCATTTT.

J is TRBJ2-1 and V is TRBV14; 8 nucleotides line up with TRBD2. Germline V CDR1 and CDR2: SGHDN, FVKESK. The CDR3 is 16 residues long. Trimming took 5 bases from V and 7 from J; bases not matched to a gene: 13. DNA of the CDR3: TGTGCCAGCAGCGTCTGGGCGGGGGGAGGCCCAAATGAGCAGTTCTTC. Amino acids: CASSVWAGGGPNEQFF.

CDR3 in amino acids: CAWSEQVESPLHF. The CDR3 coding sequence is TGTGCCTGGAGTGAACAGGTAGAATCACCCCTCCACTTT. The rearrangement links TRBV30 to TRBJ1-6, with D maybe TRBD1 (5 bases). The V end lost 1 base, the J end lost 10 bases, and 11 bases lay between the germline ends. The CDR3 loop spans 13 amino acids. Germline loops: CDR1 GTSNPN, CDR2 SVGIG (reference sequence). Supplemented by reference TRBV30 and TRBJ1-6, the full variable domain reads SQTIHQWPATLVQPVGSPLSLECTVEGTSNPNLYWYRQAAGRGLQLLFYSVGIGQISSEVPQNLSASRPQDRQFILSSKKLLLSDSGFYLCAWSEQVESPLHFGNGTRLTVT.

The CDR3 region is CASSLQGEKTGELFF. CDR3 sequence (DNA): TGTGCCAGCAGCTTGCAGGGCGAGAAAACCGGGGAGCTGTTTTTT. The rearrangement links TRBV5-5 to TRBJ2-2; maybe TRBD1 (5 bases). V lost 1 base and J lost 5, with 12 bases in between. This CDR3 is built from 15 residues. Germline assignment: CDR1 SGHKS and CDR2 YYEKEE (reference sequence).

J is TRBJ2-7 and V is TRBV2, with TRBD1 identical over 10 bases. Germline V lookup: CDR1 SNHLY, CDR2 FYNNEI. The CDR3 is made up of 15 amino acids. V shed 6 bases, J shed 6 bases, and the junction held 11 bases outside the gene matches. CDR3 sequence reads: CASSTQRTGGTEQYF. The CDR3 DNA reads TGTGCCAGCAGCACTCAACGGACAGGGGGGACCGAGCAGTACTTC.

The chain couples TRBV6-5 to TRBJ2-5; D perhaps matches TRBD2 (5 bases). V shed 7 bases and J shed 4 bases, with 7 bases lying between them. CDR1 and CDR2 (germline): MNHEY, SVGAGI. This CDR3 contains 11 residues. In DNA form, the CDR3 reads TGTGCCAGCACCCGGGGAGAGACCCAGTACTTC. Translated: CASTRGETQYF.

The chain couples TRBV10-1 to TRBJ2-3; 13 bases are shared with TRBD2. The CDR3 extends over 17 amino acids. V lost 4 bases to trimming and J lost 2 bases; unmatched junction nucleotides: 6. CDR1 is WNHNN and CDR2 is SYGVQD in the germline V gene (reference sequence). In nucleotides, the CDR3 is TGCGCCAGCAGTGGTTTCGGACTAGCGGGGGTCACAGATACGCAGTATTTT. Residues: CASSGFGLAGVTDTQYF.